One T cell receptor (beta chain) is described in this entry. The authors reverse transcribed 0.5 to 1 ug RNA with random hexamers. Across 54 Vbeta and 13 Jbeta, immunoSEQ multiplex PCR amplified TCR beta CDR3. From the immunoSEQ multiplex PCR reads, TCRdb called clonotypes with MiXCR, one entry per CDR3 protein. The sample yields about 210,000 distinct CDR3 sequences, approximately 95% seen once. J gave up 2 bases and V 0 bases, and 6 bases lay outside the gene matches. In germline, CDR1 is LGHDT, CDR2 YNNKEL (reference sequence). This CDR3 has 16 residues. These data belong to a study of CD8 T cells in Susac syndrome. Sequencing of TCR beta was performed on blood CD8+ T cells and on blood CD4+ T cells. Treatment-naive patients with stable or active relapsing-remitting disease served as multiple sclerosis controls.

The J gene is TRBJ1-1, the V gene TRBV3-1, with 7 bases lining up with TRBD1. The clonotype originates from a human donor with multiple sclerosis. Sequencing input: CD4+ T cells from PBMCs. The CDR3 is CASSQDRGGPNTEAFF. CDR3 DNA: TGTGCCAGCAGCCAAGACAGGGGGGGCCCCAACACTGAAGCTTTCTTT. The whole variable domain, filled in from reference TRBV3-1 and TRBJ1-1, reads DTAVSQTPKYLVTQMGNDKSIKCEQNLGHDTMYWYKQDSKKFLKIMFSYNNKELIINETVPNRFSPKSPDKAHLNLHINSLELGDSAVYFCASSQDRGGPNTEAFFGQGTRLTVV.